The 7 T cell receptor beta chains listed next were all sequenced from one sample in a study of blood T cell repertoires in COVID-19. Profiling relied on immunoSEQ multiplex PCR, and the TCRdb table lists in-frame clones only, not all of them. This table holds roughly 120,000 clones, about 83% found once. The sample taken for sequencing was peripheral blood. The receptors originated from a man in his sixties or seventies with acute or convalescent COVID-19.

The CDR3 spells CASSVGQAGNQPQHF. The CDR3 DNA reads as TGTGCCAGCAGCGTGGGACAGGCGGGCAATCAGCCCCAGCATTTT. The rearrangement joins TRBV7-2 to TRBJ1-5; 8 bases agree with TRBD1. The CDR3 extends over 15 amino acids. The V gene's germline CDR1 is SGHTA and CDR2 FQGNSA. The V segment lost 5 bases and the J segment 2 bases; nucleotides outside the gene matches: 5.

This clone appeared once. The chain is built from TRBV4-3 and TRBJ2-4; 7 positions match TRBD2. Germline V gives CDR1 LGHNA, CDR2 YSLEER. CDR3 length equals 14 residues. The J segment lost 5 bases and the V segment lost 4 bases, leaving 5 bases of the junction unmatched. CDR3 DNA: TGCGCCAGCAGCCTTCTGGCGGGGGAAAACATTCAGTACTTC. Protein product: CASSLLAGENIQYF.

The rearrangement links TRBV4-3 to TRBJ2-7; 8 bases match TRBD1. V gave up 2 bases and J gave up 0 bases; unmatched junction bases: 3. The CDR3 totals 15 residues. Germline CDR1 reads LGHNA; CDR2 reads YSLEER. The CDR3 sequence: CASSQQGQDSYEQYF. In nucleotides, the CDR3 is TGCGCCAGCAGCCAACAGGGACAGGACTCCTACGAGCAGTACTTC.

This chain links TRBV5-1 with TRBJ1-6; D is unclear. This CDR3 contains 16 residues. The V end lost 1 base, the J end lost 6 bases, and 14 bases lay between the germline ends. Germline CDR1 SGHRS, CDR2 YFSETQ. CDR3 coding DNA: TGCGCCAGCAGCTTGTTCCCTCCGACACTTAATTCACCCCTCCACTTT. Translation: CASSLFPPTLNSPLHF. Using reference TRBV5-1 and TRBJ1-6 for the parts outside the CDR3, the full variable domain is KAGVTQTPRYLIKTRGQQVTLSCSPISGHRSVSWYQQTPGQGLQFLFEYFSETQRNKGNFPGRFSGRQFSNSRSEMNVSTLELGDSALYLCASSLFPPTLNSPLHFGNGTRLTVT.

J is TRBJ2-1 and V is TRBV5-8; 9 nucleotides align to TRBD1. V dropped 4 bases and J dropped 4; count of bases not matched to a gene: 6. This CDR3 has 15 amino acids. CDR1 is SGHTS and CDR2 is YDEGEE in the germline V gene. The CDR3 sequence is CASSPGQGSYNEQFF. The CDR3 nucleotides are TGTGCCAGCAGCCCGGGACAGGGATCTTACAATGAGCAGTTCTTC.

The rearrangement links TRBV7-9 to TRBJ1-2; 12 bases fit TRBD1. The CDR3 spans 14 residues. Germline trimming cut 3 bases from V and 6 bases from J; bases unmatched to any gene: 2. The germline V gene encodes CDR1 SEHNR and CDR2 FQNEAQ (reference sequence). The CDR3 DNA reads TGTGCCAGCAGCTTGGGACAGGGGGCTAATGGCTACACCTTC. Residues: CASSLGQGANGYTF.

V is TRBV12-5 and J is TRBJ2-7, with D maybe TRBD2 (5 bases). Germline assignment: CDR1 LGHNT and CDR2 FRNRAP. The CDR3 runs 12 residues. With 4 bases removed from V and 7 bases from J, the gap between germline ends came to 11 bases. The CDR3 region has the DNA TGTGCTAGTGGTTGGGCAGGAGGAGAGCAGTACTTC. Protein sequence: CASGWAGGEQYF.